This T cell receptor (beta chain) emerged from a study of T cells in Graves' hyperthyroidism and ophthalmopathy. Subjects aged 18 to 65 presented with newly diagnosed hyperthyroidism of less than 2 months' duration. Any patient presenting with uncontrolled infection, other autoimmune disease, pregnancy or lactation was left out. Study-wide findings and caveats: Researchers report that a 13 V-J model separated ophthalmopathy from stable hyperthyroidism. Most clonotypes expanded in thyroid above 0.001 were likewise present in blood.

This clonotype has at least ten counts. The antigen is not known. TCR beta CDR3 regions were amplified from RNA. The TCR CDR3 first-round RT-PCR relied on the HTBI primer set. TCRdb independently ran MiXCR on the multiplex PCR reads; one entry per CDR3 protein. Of approximately 740,000 distinct CDR3 sequences listed, around 13% were seen once; the top ten hold roughly 10%. This CDR3 has 14 amino acids. CDR1 is SGHVS, CDR2 FQNEAQ, per germline. V lost 3 bases, J lost 9 bases, and 15 bases lay in between. The source of this sequence is a woman under 30 with Graves' hyperthyroidism. V and J are TRBV7-8 and TRBJ2-1; D might be TRBD2 (6 bases). The source material was blood. The CDR3 reads CASSFLTGGGEQFF. In DNA form, the CDR3 reads TGTGCCAGCAGCTTCCTGACTGGGGGAGGTGAGCAGTTCTTC. Variable domain in full (rest from reference TRBV7-8 and TRBJ2-1): GAGVSQSPRYKVAKRGQDVALRCDPISGHVSLFWYQQALGQGPEFLTYFQNEAQLDKSGLPSDRFFAERPEGSVSTLKIQRTQQEDSAVYLCASSFLTGGGEQFFGPGTRLTVL.